The entry that follows covers one T cell receptor beta chain sequence. The antigen is not known. The data are from a study of T cell therapy after organ transplantation. Study context: T cells were expanded 2 to 3 weeks with 30 CMV class I/II epitopes. About 75% of the ten patients were clinical responders. Patients received a median of 1.92 x 10^8 CMV-specific T cells over 2 to 6 infusions.

Study findings and constraints: In nonresponders, large pretherapy expansions changed minimally after therapy.

The V gene's germline CDR1 is SGHVS and CDR2 FNYEAQ. The J segment lost 2 bases and the V segment lost 5 bases, leaving 8 bases of the junction unmatched. This CDR3 has 17 residues. Here immunoSEQ multiplex PCR was the method, and the copy in TCRdb shows in-frame clones only, minus some. This table has 44,000 or so clones, about 94% appearing once. The J gene is TRBJ1-4, the V gene TRBV7-6; TRBD1 agrees at 10 bases. The starting material was CD8+ T cells from blood, obtained before autologous CMV-specific T cell therapy. The TCR sequence derives from a human patient who had received a solid organ transplant and had CMV disease. CDR3 loop: CASSTWDRGGTNEKLFF. The CDR3 DNA sequence: TGTGCCAGCAGCACCTGGGACAGGGGAGGCACTAATGAAAAACTGTTTTTT.